Here is one T cell receptor (beta chain) with its context. The antigen is undetermined. The source of the sample is a study of cytomegalovirus exposure and HLA in healthy donors. Points from the study as a whole: Earlier analysis yielded a pattern in which most TCR beta V segments were productive about 90% or about 30% of the time. What was likely a sequencing artifact was a cluster of highly shared sequence variants. Some TCR beta chains (more than 150 of them) were listed as cytomegalovirus-associated.

Amplification used 60 Vbeta primers and 13 Jbeta primers. As processed by the authors: Later, some 75 million unique TCR beta chains were counted in an analysis, and roughly 11 million of them were shared. Measured with immunoSEQ multiplex PCR; TCRdb has only the in-frame clones, and not every one. The DNA was the basis for D and trimming; V, J and clone size are from that table. The sample totals some 51,000 clones. Per germline, CDR1 LGHNA and CDR2 YSLEER. V trimming: 1 base; J trimming: 4 bases; junction bases outside the gene matches: 2. CDR3 length: 14 amino acids. This clonotype originated in a man in his forties in good health and CMV-seropositive. Sequencing was carried out using PBMCs. This chain links TRBV4-3 with TRBJ2-7; 9 bases match TRBD2. The DNA for the CDR3 is TGCGCCAGCAGCCAAGGCGGGGGGGCGTACGAGCAGTACTTC. This sequence encodes CASSQGGGAYEQYF.